This TCR beta chain was profiled in a study of cytomegalovirus exposure and HLA in healthy donors. Study at large: An earlier analysis identified 120 million or so unique TCR beta sequences in some 180 million T cells. Whole-study results and caveats: Later, an analysis showed that TCR beta chains associated with HLA were more clonally expanded than others that were equally common. The study designated fewer than 200 TCR beta chains cytomegalovirus-associated.

In the PCR, 60 Vbeta and 13 Jbeta primers were used. Sequencing used immunoSEQ multiplex PCR; TCRdb keeps in-frame clones, though not all of them. This sample has approximately 100,000 clones, with over 65% found just once. This CDR3 is built from 14 residues. Between the trimmed V and J ends, which lost 4 bases and 2 bases, there was a span of 12 bases. The V gene's germline CDR1 is SGHTS and CDR2 YDEGEE. As regards this clone: Its antigen is not known.

The V and J genes are TRBV5-8 and TRBJ1-1, with D tentatively TRBD1 (5 bases). Sequenced: PBMCs. The source of this sequence is a woman aged 35 to 49 in good health and CMV-seronegative. In nucleotides, the CDR3 is TGTGCCAGCAGCCTTGACAGTTCTAACACTGAAGCTTTCTTT. Its translation is CASSLDSSNTEAFF. The full variable domain, rest sourced from reference TRBV5-8 and TRBJ1-1, is EAGVTQSPTHLIKTRGQQATLRCSPISGHTSVYWYQQALGLGLQFLLWYDEGEERNRGNFPPRFSGRQFPNYSSELNVNALELEDSALYLCASSLDSSNTEAFFGQGTRLTVV.